Described below is a single T cell receptor beta chain sequence and its context. Antigen: not known. This entry belongs to a study of post-analysis software for immune sequencing data. Whole-study results and caveats: Comparison with controls showed significantly lower normalized Chao1 diversity in multiple sclerosis patients. About five TRBV segments, including TRBV5-6, TRBV5-1 and TRBV20-1, were more frequent in patients than controls. F-measure co-clustering was strong for batch-matched samples.

Losses at the gene ends were 2 bases for V and 1 base for J; bases not matched to a gene: 3. The CDR3 totals 15 residues. Germline lookup yields CDR1 MNHEY and CDR2 SVGAGI. cDNA libraries for TCR beta contained unique molecular identifiers. With roughly 1 to 10 million T cells as the source, roughly 500,000 cDNA molecules resulted. TCRdb reprocessed the PCR reads via MiXCR and lists one record per CDR3 protein. The sample consists of some 700,000 distinct CDR3 sequences, more than 50% of them appearing once. Source material: blood. The TCR was taken from a girl aged 2 to 9 with multiple sclerosis. V gene TRBV6-5 combines with J gene TRBJ2-7; TRBD2 matches 9 bases. The CDR3 is CASSYGLAGSYEQYF. CDR3 sequence (DNA): TGTGCCAGCAGTTACGGGCTAGCGGGATCCTACGAGCAGTACTTC.